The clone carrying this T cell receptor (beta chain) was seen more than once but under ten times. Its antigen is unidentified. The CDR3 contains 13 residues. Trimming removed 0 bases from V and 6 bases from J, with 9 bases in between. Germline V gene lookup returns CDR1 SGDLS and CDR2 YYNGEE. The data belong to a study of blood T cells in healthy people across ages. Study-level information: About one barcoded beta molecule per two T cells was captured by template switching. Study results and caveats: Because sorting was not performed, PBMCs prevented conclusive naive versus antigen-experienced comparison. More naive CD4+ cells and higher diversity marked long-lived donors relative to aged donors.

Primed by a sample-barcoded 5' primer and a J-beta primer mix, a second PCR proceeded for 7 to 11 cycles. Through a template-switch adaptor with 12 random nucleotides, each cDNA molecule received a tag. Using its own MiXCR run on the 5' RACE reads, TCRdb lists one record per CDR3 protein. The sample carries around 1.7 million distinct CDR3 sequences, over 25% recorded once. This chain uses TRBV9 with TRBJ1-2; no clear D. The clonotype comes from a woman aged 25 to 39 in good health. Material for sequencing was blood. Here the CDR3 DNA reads TGTGCCAGCAGCGTAGACTTGGTGAATGGCTACACCTTC. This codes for CASSVDLVNGYTF.